This entry lists 15 T cell receptor beta chains sequenced from one sample in a study of shared clonotypes between healthy human individuals. Repertoires were generated with immunoSEQ multiplex PCR, while TCRdb's copy carries only in-frame clones and drops some. The top ten clones hold around 12% of a sample with 450,000 to 500,000 clones, around 80% of them seen once. Sequenced input: PBMCs. All receptors come from a woman aged 40 to 50 in good health. Some clones in this sample may be carry-over from other donors' samples.

V and J are TRBV19 and TRBJ1-2; tentatively, D is TRBD1 (6 bases). Germline V gives CDR1 LNHDA, CDR2 SQIVND (reference sequence). V was cut by 5 bases and J by 8 bases, with 21 bases left in between. The CDR3 sequence is 15 residues long. The CDR3, as DNA: TGTGCCAGTAGTTATTATCCGTGGGGGGGCGACGGCTACACCTTC. Encoded protein: CASSYYPWGGDGYTF. Filled out from reference TRBV19 and TRBJ1-2, the complete variable domain reads DGGITQSPKYLFRKEGQNVTLSCEQNLNHDAMYWYRQDPGQGLRLIYYSQIVNDFQKGDIAEGYSVSREKKESFPLTVTSAQKNPTAFYLCASSYYPWGGDGYTFGSGTRLTVV.

This sequence joins TRBV7-2 and TRBJ2-3; D ambiguous. Germline V CDR1 and CDR2: SGHTA, FQGNSA. The length of the CDR3 is 13 residues. V shed 2 bases and J shed 4 bases, with 7 bases lying between them. CDR3 DNA sequence: TGTGCCAGCAGCTTAACACAGCCAGATACGCAGTATTTT. This gives the protein CASSLTQPDTQYF. The whole variable domain, filled in from reference TRBV7-2 and TRBJ2-3, reads GAGVSQSPSNKVTEKGKDVELRCDPISGHTALYWYRQSLGQGLEFLIYFQGNSAPDKSGLPSDRFSAERTGGSVSTLTIQRTQQEDSAVYLCASSLTQPDTQYFGPGTRLTVL.

The V call is TRBV27, the J call TRBJ2-1, with 9 bases aligning to TRBD2. This CDR3 comprises 16 residues. Trimming removed 7 bases from V and 4 bases from J; junction bases left unmatched: 11. Germline assignment: CDR1 MNHEY and CDR2 SMNVEV (reference sequence). In nucleotides, the CDR3 is TGTGCCAGCACAAATTGGGCTAGCGGGAATTACAATGAGCAGTTCTTC. This gives the protein CASTNWASGNYNEQFF.

This clone was seen only a few times. The rearrangement uses TRBV6-6 and TRBJ2-7; D is undetermined. V dropped 6 bases and J dropped 7 bases, with 16 bases sitting between them. There are 13 residues in the CDR3. CDR1 is MNHNY, CDR2 SVGAGI, per germline (reference sequence). The CDR3 reads CASSRIKLEEQYF. In DNA, the CDR3 is TGTGCCAGCAGCCGAATAAAGTTAGAAGAGCAGTACTTC.

The rearrangement links TRBV19 to TRBJ2-3; D gene unclear. The CDR3 totals 14 residues. Germline assignment: CDR1 LNHDA and CDR2 SQIVND (reference sequence). V was trimmed by 0 bases and J by 7 bases, leaving 11 bases between them. The CDR3 protein is CASSIEVQGNTQYF. DNA for the CDR3: TGTGCCAGTAGTATAGAGGTTCAAGGGAATACGCAGTATTTT.

The CDR3 protein is CASGGHGREPYNEQFF. In DNA form, the CDR3 reads TGTGCCAGCGGCGGACATGGGCGGGAGCCCTACAATGAGCAGTTCTTC. The chain has TRBV7-9 and TRBJ2-1; 7 nucleotides align to TRBD2. V gave up 8 bases and J gave up 2 bases; unmatched junction bases: 12. From germline, CDR1 is SEHNR and CDR2 FQNEAQ (reference sequence). The CDR3 loop spans 16 amino acids.

The chain uses TRBV28 and TRBJ2-3, with 11 bases aligning to TRBD1. From germline, CDR1 is MDHEN and CDR2 SYDVKM. This CDR3 is built from 16 residues. Trimming took 5 bases from V and 5 from J; bases not matched to a gene: 9. The CDR3 DNA reads as TGTGCCAGCAGTCCCGGCGGGACAGGGGGTGTAGATACGCAGTATTTT. Its translation is CASSPGGTGGVDTQYF. The variable domain in full, with the rest retrieved from reference TRBV28 and TRBJ2-3, is DVKVTQSSRYLVKRTGEKVFLECVQDMDHENMFWYRQDPGLGLRLIYFSYDVKMKEKGDIPEGYSVSREKKERFSLILESASTNQTSMYLCASSPGGTGGVDTQYFGPGTRLTVL.

The chain joins TRBV5-1 to TRBJ2-2; D not certain. Trimming shortened V by 5 bases and J by 0 bases, and 17 bases separated the two germline ends. CDR1 and CDR2 (germline): SGHRS, YFSETQ. There are 17 residues in the CDR3. The CDR3 spells CASRLLPASANTGELFF. For the CDR3, the DNA is TGCGCCAGCAGACTCCTCCCCGCGTCCGCGAACACCGGGGAGCTGTTTTTT.

V gene TRBV6-6 combines with J gene TRBJ2-3, with D unresolved. The CDR3 length is 15 residues. V shed 2 bases and J shed 6 bases, with 15 bases lying between them. Germline CDR1 is MNHNY and CDR2 is SVGAGI (reference sequence). The CDR3 bases are TGTGCCAGCAGTTACGGGGTCGGGTCGCGGGATACGCAGTATTTT. This translates into CASSYGVGSRDTQYF.

This clone occurred a few times. The rearrangement uses TRBV27 and TRBJ2-4, with a weak D call TRBD1 (5 bases). Germline V gene lookup returns CDR1 MNHEY and CDR2 SMNVEV (reference sequence). The CDR3 contains 15 residues. V lost 7 bases and J 2 bases, leaving 15 bases between the germline ends. This CDR3 reads CASTLLGATKNIQYF. For the CDR3, the DNA is TGTGCCAGCACCCTGTTAGGGGCCACCAAAAACATTCAGTACTTC.

This chain uses TRBV7-8 with TRBJ2-1; TRBD2 agrees at 7 bases. CDR3 length equals 15 residues. The junction had 11 bases not matched to a gene; V was cut back by 5 bases and J by 7 bases. The germline CDR1 and CDR2 sequences are SGHVS and FQNEAQ. The CDR3 DNA reads as TGTGCCAGCAGCCCTCCCGGGGGGACGGGGAATGAGCAGTTCTTC. This translates into CASSPPGGTGNEQFF.

The rearrangement joins TRBV7-8 to TRBJ2-3, with 7 positions matching TRBD1. This CDR3 comprises 14 residues. Germline CDR1 reads SGHVS; CDR2 reads FQNEAQ. J gave up 0 bases and V 8 bases, and 5 bases lay outside the gene matches. The CDR3 sequence: CASYDRVSTDTQYF. The DNA of the CDR3 is TGTGCCAGCTATGACAGGGTTAGCACAGATACGCAGTATTTT.

The chain is built from TRBV6-6 and TRBJ1-1; D gene ambiguous. Germline V gene data show CDR1 as MNHNY and CDR2 as SVGAGI (reference sequence). The CDR3 sequence is 12 residues long. Trimming took 5 bases from V and 0 from J, leaving 4 bases between them. CDR3 amino acids: CASSEMNTEAFF. Written as DNA, the CDR3 is TGTGCCAGCAGTGAGATGAACACTGAAGCTTTCTTT.

In its sample, this clone was seen a few times. The chain couples TRBV15 to TRBJ1-5, with 7 nucleotides matching TRBD1. Germline values: CDR1 LNHNV, CDR2 YYDKDF (reference sequence). CDR3 length: 16 amino acids. V gave up 2 bases and J gave up 4 bases; unmatched junction bases: 8. The CDR3 is CATSRRAGGGNQPQHF. CDR3 sequence (DNA): TGTGCCACCAGCAGACGGGCAGGGGGTGGAAATCAGCCCCAGCATTTT.

This clone came up once. The genes are TRBV6-6 and TRBJ1-5; TRBD1 is a possible D gene (5 bases). Trimming left V 6 bases short and J 6 bases short, with 15 bases between. The germline CDR1 and CDR2 sequences are MNHNY and SVGAGI (reference sequence). The CDR3 is made up of 14 amino acids. CDR3 region: CASRRQGVGQPQHF. CDR3 DNA sequence: TGTGCCAGCAGGCGGCAGGGAGTGGGTCAGCCCCAGCATTTT.